The 9 T cell receptor beta chains presented below share a single source sample, sequenced in a study of OX40 agonist ivuxolimab in advanced cancers. Some clones are missing from TCRdb's copy, which holds only in-frame ones; the method was immunoSEQ multiplex PCR. The sample carries 77,000 or so clones, roughly 80% recorded once. This sample comprised CD4+ or CD8+ T cells sorted from blood, obtained in a trial of the OX40 agonist ivuxolimab. The receptor set was obtained from an adult with an advanced solid tumor such as melanoma, head and neck, liver or kidney cancer.

This sequence joins TRBV6-1 and TRBJ2-2; 8 nucleotides align to TRBD1. This CDR3 contains 15 residues. CDR1 is MNHNS, CDR2 SASEGT, per germline. V shed 11 bases, J shed 3 bases, and the junction held 11 bases outside the gene matches. CDR3 protein: CAAKQQGGHTGELFF. DNA of the CDR3: TGTGCCGCTAAGCAACAGGGGGGACACACCGGGGAGCTGTTTTTT.

The rearrangement links TRBV19 to TRBJ2-5; unclear D gene. Germline lookup yields CDR1 LNHDA and CDR2 SQIVND (reference sequence). V was trimmed by 6 bases and J by 0 bases, leaving 14 bases between them. The CDR3 has 15 residues. The CDR3 DNA reads TGTGCCAGTAGAAGCCGTGTTGGGGACCAAGAGACCCAGTACTTC. It specifies CASRSRVGDQETQYF.

The chain couples TRBV10-3 to TRBJ2-5; 8 nucleotides match TRBD2. The length of the CDR3 is 12 residues. CDR1 is ENHRY, CDR2 SYGVKD, per germline. V trimming: 8 bases; J trimming: 4 bases; junction bases outside the gene matches: 3. The CDR3 protein is CAIAREGETQYF. The CDR3 nucleotides read TGTGCCATCGCCCGGGAGGGAGAGACCCAGTACTTC.

The chain carries TRBV18 and TRBJ1-5, with 9 bases lining up with TRBD1. In germline, CDR1 is KGHSH, CDR2 LQKENI. The CDR3 extends over 16 amino acids. With 2 bases clipped from V and 5 bases from J, the junction kept 7 bases outside the gene matches. DNA for the CDR3: TGTGCCAGCTCACCAAATAGGACAGGGGCATATCAGCCCCAGCATTTT. Amino acids: CASSPNRTGAYQPQHF. The entire variable domain, with the rest obtained from reference TRBV18 and TRBJ1-5, is as follows: NAGVMQNPRHLVRRRGQEARLRCSPMKGHSHVYWYRQLPEEGLKFMVYLQKENIIDESGMPKERFSAEFPKEGPSILRIQQVVRGDSAAYFCASSPNRTGAYQPQHFGDGTRLSIL.

The chain uses TRBV30 and TRBJ2-5, with 8 bases that match TRBD1. V gave up 3 bases and J gave up 4 bases; unmatched junction bases: 10. Germline V gene sequence: CDR1 GTSNPN, CDR2 SVGIG (reference sequence). This CDR3 is 15 amino acids long. Here the CDR3 DNA reads TGTGCCTGGAGCCCTCCCGGACAGGGCGGAGAGACCCAGTACTTC. Translation gives CAWSPPGQGGETQYF.

The chain links TRBV6-6 to TRBJ2-5; D is uncertain. This CDR3 spans 12 amino acids. Germline V lookup: CDR1 MNHNY, CDR2 SVGAGI (reference sequence). V gave up 7 bases and J gave up 1 base, with 7 bases separating them. CDR3 in amino acids: CASTQPQETQYF. The CDR3 nucleotides are TGTGCCAGCACCCAGCCCCAAGAGACCCAGTACTTC.

The genes are TRBV9 and TRBJ2-5; D not resolved. Trimming pared 0 bases from V and 1 base from J, leaving 7 bases between. The germline gives CDR1 SGDLS, CDR2 YYNGEE. This CDR3 contains 14 residues. CDR3 in DNA: TGTGCCAGCAGCGTAGATACAGCCCAAGAGACCCAGTACTTC. Its protein is CASSVDTAQETQYF.

This clone was seen just once. The V and J genes are TRBV5-1 and TRBJ2-2; no clear D gene. Germline V gene data show CDR1 as SGHRS and CDR2 as YFSETQ. This CDR3 region has 14 residues. Trimming stripped 0 bases from V and 3 bases from J, with 6 bases between. CDR3 residues: CASSLAADTGELFF. CDR3 in DNA: TGCGCCAGCAGCTTGGCCGCTGACACCGGGGAGCTGTTTTTT.

The chain uses TRBV29-1 and TRBJ2-7; 13 nucleotides align to TRBD2. The CDR3 sequence is 14 residues long. The V gene end was trimmed by 5 bases and the J gene end by 3 bases; junction bases not matched to a gene: 4. The germline gives CDR1 SQVTM, CDR2 ANQGSEA. The CDR3 DNA sequence: TGCAGCGTTAAACTAGCGGGAGGGCACTACGAGCAGTACTTC. Translation gives CSVKLAGGHYEQYF.